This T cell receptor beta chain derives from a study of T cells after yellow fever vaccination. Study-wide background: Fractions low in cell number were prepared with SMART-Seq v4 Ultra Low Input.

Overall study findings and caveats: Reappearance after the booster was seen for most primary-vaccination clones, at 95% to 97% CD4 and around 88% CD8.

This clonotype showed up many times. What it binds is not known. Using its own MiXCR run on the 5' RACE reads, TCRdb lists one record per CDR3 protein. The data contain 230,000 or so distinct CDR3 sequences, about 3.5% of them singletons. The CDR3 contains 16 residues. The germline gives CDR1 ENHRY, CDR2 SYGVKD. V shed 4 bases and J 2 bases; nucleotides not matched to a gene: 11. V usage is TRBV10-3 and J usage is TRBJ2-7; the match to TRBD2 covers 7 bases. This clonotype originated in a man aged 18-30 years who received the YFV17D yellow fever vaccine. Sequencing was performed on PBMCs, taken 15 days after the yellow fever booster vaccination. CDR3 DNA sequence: TGTGCCATCAGTGTTTCCCCCGGGACTACAACCTACGAGCAGTACTTC. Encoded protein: CAISVSPGTTTYEQYF.